Sequencing of this T cell receptor (beta chain) was carried out in a study of blood T cell repertoires in COVID-19. Across the study: Samples came from the United States, Italy and Spain, spanning acute and convalescent COVID-19.

Per the authors' pipeline: Using reference gene primer amplification, nucleated cell counts were estimated. Only in-frame clones appear in the TCRdb table, and some are missing; sequencing was by immunoSEQ multiplex PCR. V and J calls and clone size are copied from that table; D and trimming were computed from the DNA. Altogether 95,000 to 100,000 clones are present, approximately 84% being singletons, with the ten largest covering 17%. This receptor was obtained from a woman aged 55 to 70 with acute or convalescent COVID-19. The sample comprised peripheral blood.

The DNA of the CDR3 is TGTGCCAGCAGGGGGACAGGGGGCGGAGAAAAACTGTTTTTT. It specifies CASRGTGGGEKLFF. The genes are TRBV2 and TRBJ1-4, with TRBD1 identical over 12 bases. After removal of 6 bases from V and 8 bases from J, the junction contained 4 bases not matched to a gene. The CDR3 runs 14 residues. Germline lookup yields CDR1 SNHLY and CDR2 FYNNEI. The whole variable domain, remainder taken from reference TRBV2 and TRBJ1-4, is EPEVTQTPSHQVTQMGQEVILRCVPISNHLYFYWYRQILGQKVEFLVSFYNNEISEKSEIFDDQFSVERPDGSNFTLKIRSTKLEDSAMYFCASRGTGGGEKLFFGSGTQLSVL.